The following is a T cell receptor beta chain sequence with its context. The CDR3 is 14 residues long. Germline lookup yields CDR1 GTSNPN and CDR2 SVGIG (reference sequence). The V segment lost 1 base and the J segment 11 bases; nucleotides outside the gene matches: 8. This sample was included in a study of blood T cell repertoires in COVID-19. TCRdb's table, derived via immunoSEQ multiplex PCR, lists solely in-frame clones and lacks some. The table shows about 140,000 clones, with around 79% occurring only once. The clonotype comes from a man between 60 and 70 years old with acute or convalescent COVID-19. The rearrangement uses TRBV30 and TRBJ1-6; 7 nucleotides line up with TRBD1. The material sequenced was peripheral blood. CDR3 DNA sequence: TGTGCCTGGAGTGAAGGGTGGGACAGTGCACCCCTCCACTTT. Its translation is CAWSEGWDSAPLHF.